This T cell receptor beta chain was recovered during a study of beta chain features in type 1 diabetes (dated 2018 in TCRdb). Context from the whole study: Mean age, gender distribution, total cell number and subset yield did not differ between patients and healthy donors. A total of 85 million to 140 million sorted cells were examined across all samples, and the number of cells per subset was strongly correlated with RNA yield. Regulatory and stem cell-like memory subsets were isolated from only 8 patients and about 8 healthy donors, whereas naive and central memory subsets came from all 28 donors. The study compared the TCRB repertoires of sorted circulating CD4+ T cell subsets in recently diagnosed type 1 diabetes patients with those in matched healthy donors.

Summary of the overall study and its limitations: HLA sub-analyses involved small numbers of individuals, so any influence of HLA type on TCRB rearrangement remained unresolved. Sequencing cDNA rather than genomic DNA could over-represent highly expressing activated cells, although activation and CD3 levels did not differ between groups. The naive, central memory and regulatory TCRB repertoires appeared to resemble one another more closely among patients than among healthy donors. PCR may preferentially amplify shorter templates, but because patient and control samples were amplified and corrected together, any resulting skew would affect both groups equally. At VDJ recombination sites, type 1 diabetes patients had fewer insertions and more deleted nucleotides, which implies abnormalities in thymic rearrangement. In all four CD4+ subsets, TCRB CDR3 length was moderately but significantly shorter in type 1 diabetes patients.

This clone was found a few times. The specificity of this receptor is unknown. No base qualities exist here, and no much larger clone lies one base off it. A single peripheral blood draw of about 116 mL on average was collected from each donor into heparinised tubes. Using a panel that included CD45RO, CCR7, CD25, CD127, CD95 and CD27, naive, central memory, regulatory and stem cell-like memory CD4+ T cells were sorted on a BD FACSAria II. A purity above 98% was achieved for all sorted populations. PBMCs were isolated immediately by Lymphoprep density gradient centrifugation and stained directly without culture. So that batch effects would be minimized, each experiment stained and sorted samples in pairs, pairing one healthy donor with one patient. The entire isolated RNA was reverse transcribed using the High Capacity cDNA Reverse Transcription Kit, and thus expressed TCRB transcripts were sequenced. Deep immunoSEQ sequencing was performed on naive, central memory and regulatory T cell samples, with an average of roughly 3.3 million total reads per sample. Sorted cells were lysed in RLT buffer, and RNA was extracted using DNase-treated RNeasy Micro or Mini kits according to cell number. To prevent cross-contamination, every cell subset was processed on its own, while patient and healthy donor samples were processed together. TCRB sequences were amplified from cDNA with the immunoSEQ multiplex PCR, producing 87-bp fragments spanning the CDR3 region. Sequencing of the amplicons was done on the Illumina HiSeq platform. The paper's processing steps were these. Synthetic template baselines were used to correct PCR bias computationally, reads within Hamming distance 2 were collapsed together, and singletons that could not be merged were discarded. Reads were aligned to IMGT to assign V, D and J genes, CDR3 length, and insertions or deletions at six rearrangement sites. Clonotype counts were normalized to sorted cell number within each subset before computing true diversity and Gini coefficients with the tcR R package. The overlap coefficient, calculated on TCRB nucleotide sequences, was used to measure repertoire sharing. Out-of-frame TCRB sequences from naive cells were analyzed as a proxy for the pre-selection repertoire. The table was pulled from immuneACCESS by TCRdb, which kept in-frame rearrangements only. Such tables lose some clones; where checked, under half of the loss comes from unresolved V genes, and the rest has no known cause. V and J calls and clone size are copied from that table; D and trimming were computed from the DNA. A total of nearly 250,000 clones appear in this sample, 55% to 70% of them only once. In total, the top ten clones hold roughly 0.048% of the sample.

The germline V gene (reference sequence) specifies GTSNPN as CDR1 and SVGIG as CDR2. Deletion took 5 bases off V and 0 bases off J, with a span of 7 bases between the germline ends. Spanning cysteine to phenylalanine, the CDR3 consists of 12 amino acids. Only CDR3 DNA is held: 36 bases, read in frame from base 1. The origin of this receptor is a man under 40 in good health. Sequences were obtained from naive CD4+ T cells from blood. This specimen's cell subset or site label, per the study, means: true naive CD4+ T cells. This chain joins TRBV30 to TRBJ1-1, with the D gene call left open. In nucleotides, the sequence is TGTGCCTGGGGAGAGATGAACACTGAAGCTTTCTTT. It translates to CAWGEMNTEAFF.